This TCR beta chain was observed in a study of T cell responses to AZD1222 COVID-19 vaccine. About this clone itself: Its antigen is currently unknown.

Study-wide points: Repertoire samples came only from after the peak T cell response.

Trimming removed 4 bases at V and 8 bases at J, with 12 bases between. Germline CDR1 reads SGHNT; CDR2 reads YYREEE (reference sequence). This CDR3 has 12 amino acids. Assay: immunoSEQ multiplex PCR; the TCRdb copy retains only in-frame clones and omits some. The table lists about 96,000 clones, roughly nine tenths of them singletons. The TCR sequence derives from an adult in good health. This material consisted of peripheral blood, taken on day 0 of AZD1222 vaccination. The J gene is TRBJ1-1, the V gene TRBV5-4; D gene uncertain. The CDR3 sequence: CASSVAGREAFF. For the CDR3, the DNA is TGTGCCAGCAGCGTCGCGGGCAGGGAAGCTTTCTTT.